These T cell receptor beta chains were read from a single sample in a study of blood T cell repertoires in COVID-19. The method was immunoSEQ multiplex PCR; TCRdb's version includes in-frame clones alone and lacks a portion of them. Among 310,000 or so clones listed, roughly 90% were seen once. What was sequenced was PBMCs or T cells enriched from blood (not recorded which). Receptor source: a woman in her late teens or twenties with acute COVID-19. Both conserved end residues are part of each CDR3. The D gene is left open where the match is weak. A clone size is listed for some rows: how often the clone was seen (once, few, many), or a class if it is expanded.

-	TRBV11-2	TRBJ1-4	-	TGTGCCAGCAGCTTACGGATCTCTGGGAGTTCGATTGAAAAACTGTTTTTT	CASSLRISGSSIEKLFF
-	TRBV14	TRBJ2-7	-	TGTGCCAGCAGCCAAGTGGGGCAGGGGGAGGACGAGCAGTACTTC	CASSQVGQGEDEQYF
-	TRBV28	TRBJ1-1	-	TGTGCCAGCAGTTCCCCGGGAGAAGCGAACACTGAAGCTTTCTTT	CASSSPGEANTEAFF
-	TRBV5-5	TRBJ2-1	-	TGTGCCAGCAGCTCAAGACCGACAGCCTACAATGAGCAGTTCTTC	CASSSRPTAYNEQFF
once	TRBV7-8	TRBJ2-7	TRBD2	TGTGCCAGCAGCAAGGGACTAGACTACGAGCAGTACTTC	CASSKGLDYEQYF
-	TRBV27	TRBJ1-5	-	TGTGCCAGCAGTTCCAGGGCTAGCAATCAGCCCCAGCATTTT	CASSSRASNQPQHF
-	TRBV5-1	TRBJ2-1	-	TGCGCCAGCAGCTTCGGCGGGACGGGTTACAATGAGCAGTTCTTC	CASSFGGTGYNEQFF
-	TRBV5-1	TRBJ1-4	-	TGCGCCAGCAGCCCGGGGGATCAGTGGGGTAATGAAAAACTGTTTTTT	CASSPGDQWGNEKLFF
-	TRBV28	TRBJ1-1	TRBD1	TGTGCCAGCAGTTTAGGGACAGGGTCATCTGAAGCTTTCTTT	CASSLGTGSSEAFF
-	TRBV27	TRBJ2-5	TRBD1	TGTGCCAGCAGTTTAAACCCACAGGGGATGGAGACCCAGTACTTC	CASSLNPQGMETQYF
-	TRBV11-2	TRBJ2-3	-	TGTGCCAGCAGCTTACAAGGGGGCACAGATACGCAGTATTTT	CASSLQGGTDTQYF
-	TRBV30	TRBJ1-5	-	TGTGCCTGGAGTGCCGGACTGCAAGGTCAGCCCCAGCATTTT	CAWSAGLQGQPQHF
-	TRBV4-1	TRBJ2-1	TRBD2	TGCGCCAGCAGCCAAGAGTCTAGCGGGAGCTGGCAGTTCTTC	CASSQESSGSWQFF
once	TRBV5-8	TRBJ2-2	TRBD1	TGTGCCAGCAGCTTGGGACAGGGTTCGAACACCGGGGAGCTGTTTTTT	CASSLGQGSNTGELFF
-	TRBV28	TRBJ1-6	TRBD1	TGTGCCAGCAGTTTTGCCCCACTACTCCGGGACAGACCCAATTCACCCCTCCACTTT	CASSFAPLLRDRPNSPLHF
-	TRBV21-1	TRBJ1-1	-	TGTGCCAGCAGCGCCTCCGGGACAGATAACACTGAAGCTTTCTTT	CASSASGTDNTEAFF
-	TRBV3-1/TRBV3-2	TRBJ2-5	TRBD1	TGTGCCAGCAGCCGGCGGACAGGGGGTCGAGAGACCCAGTACTTC	CASSRRTGGRETQYF
-	TRBV6-4	TRBJ1-1	-	TGTGCTAAAGGCGGGCCTGAAGCTTTCTTT	CAKGGPEAFF
-	TRBV4-1	TRBJ2-5	-	TGCGCCAGCAGCCGATTAGGGGTCCAAGAGACCCAGTACTTC	CASSRLGVQETQYF
once	TRBV19	TRBJ1-5	TRBD1	TGTGCCAGTAACCCCGGGACAGGGTTAGGCAATCAGCCCCAGCATTTT	CASNPGTGLGNQPQHF
-	TRBV19	TRBJ2-5	-	TGTGCCAGTACCCCAATGGGCAGGGATGGAGAGACCCAGTACTTC	CASTPMGRDGETQYF
-	TRBV10-3	TRBJ2-3	-	TGTGCCATCAGTGCACAGAAGGATACGCAGTATTTT	CAISAQKDTQYF
-	TRBV3-1/TRBV3-2	TRBJ2-1	TRBD2	TGTGCCACGAGCCGACTAGCGGGGTACACTGAGCAGTTCTTC	CATSRLAGYTEQFF
few	TRBV21-1	TRBJ2-3	-	TGTGCCAGCAGCAAATCCGGGACAGGGTTGAATACGCAGTATTTT	CASSKSGTGLNTQYF